This TCR beta chain comes out of a study of control samples from healthy donors and cancer patients (dated by TCRdb to the early 2020s). Taken from cysteine to phenylalanine, the CDR3 has 12 residues. Just the 36-base CDR3 DNA is kept, in frame starting at base 1. V is reduced by 7 bases and J by 6 bases, leaving a spacing of 11 bases between them. Library preparation used the immunoSEQ multiplex PCR assay. The clones in this table, taken by TCRdb from immuneACCESS, are in-frame only. Not every clone is retained; where verified, under half of the shortfall comes from an unresolved V gene, and the cause of the rest is unknown. This sample has 150,000 to 200,000 clones in its table, and 85% to 95% of those were observed once. The ten largest clones capture approximately 1.4% of the sample. Regarding this clone: Its antigen is unknown. No quality values exist for individual bases; no much larger clone is one base distant.

This receptor chain uses TRBV12-3 or TRBV12-4 and TRBJ2-3, with TRBD2 tentatively as D gene (5 bases match). The sequenced sample consisted of blood. The TCR comes from a young woman in good health. The DNA is as follows: TGTGCCAGCAAAGAAGGAGGCGATACGCAGTATTTT. Its protein product is CASKEGGDTQYF.